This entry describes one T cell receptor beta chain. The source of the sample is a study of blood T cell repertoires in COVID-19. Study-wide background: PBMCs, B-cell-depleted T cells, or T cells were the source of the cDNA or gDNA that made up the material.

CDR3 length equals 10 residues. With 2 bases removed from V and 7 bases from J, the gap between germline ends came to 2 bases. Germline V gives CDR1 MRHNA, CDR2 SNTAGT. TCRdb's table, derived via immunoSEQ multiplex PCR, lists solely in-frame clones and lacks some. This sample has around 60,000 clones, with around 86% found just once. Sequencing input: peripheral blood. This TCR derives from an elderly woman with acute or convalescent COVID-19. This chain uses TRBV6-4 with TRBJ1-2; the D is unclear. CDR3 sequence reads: CASSDLGYTF. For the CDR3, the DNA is TGTGCCAGCAGTGACCTTGGCTACACCTTC.